The next 13 T cell receptor beta chains were all read from a single sample in a study of T-cell reconstitution after alpha-beta-depleted transplantation in children listed by TCRdb under 2016. The intended sense of this specimen's treatment or condition label: allogeneic hematopoietic cell transplantation with graft depleted of TCRalphabeta T cells and CD19 B cells. The method behind the library was PCR. The sequencing machine was an Illumina HiSeq 2500. Molecular barcoding was employed in the preparation of TCR libraries, with unique molecular identifiers being used to normalize TCRbeta repertoire quantification. TCRdb applied fastp at Q25 and MiXCR to the public reads, then kept only in-frame beta chains. For every CDR3 protein sequence, its rows merge into one entry that carries the most common genes and DNA. A total of about 870,000 distinct CDR3 sequences appear in this sample, roughly 15% of them only once. The ten largest clones capture about 4.6% of the sample.

The source was PBMCs, mostly from graft donor cells, collected 360 days after TCRalphabeta/CD19-depleted stem cell transplant. These TCRs come from a male patient younger than 18 who had a stem cell transplant for acute lymphoblastic leukemia, so the T cells may come from the graft donor.

This clonotype was recorded a few times. The chain has TRBV5-1 and TRBJ2-2; D not resolved. Per the germline V gene, CDR1 is SGHRS and CDR2 is YFSETQ. V dropped 4 bases and J dropped 7 bases, with 11 bases sitting between them. The CDR3 spans 13 residues. The CDR3 region has the DNA TGCGCCAGCAGCCTACTCAGCAGCGGGGAGCTGTTTTTT. Translating it yields CASSLLSSGELFF.

At least ten counts were recorded for this clonotype. The genes are TRBV11-1 and TRBJ2-5; TRBD2 matches 12 bases. CDR3 length equals 20 residues. The trim removed 0 bases at V and 1 base at J, leaving 12 bases unmatched. CDR1 and CDR2 from the germline V gene are SGHAT and FQDESV (reference sequence). The CDR3 DNA reads TGTGCCAGCAGCTTAGCGTCTCTAGCGGGAGGGCCGGTCCTCCAAGAGACCCAGTACTTC. Protein sequence: CASSLASLAGGPVLQETQYF.

This chain links TRBV5-5 with TRBJ1-2, with D unresolved. Germline V gene data show CDR1 as SGHKS and CDR2 as YYEKEE (reference sequence). CDR3 length: 14 amino acids. V dropped 2 bases and J dropped 2 bases, with 10 bases sitting between them. The CDR3 region has the DNA TGTGCCAGCAGCTTCACACCCGAGAACTATGGCTACACCTTC. Its translation: CASSFTPENYGYTF.

This clonotype was seen more than once but under ten times. The chain couples TRBV15 to TRBJ2-2; the D gene is possibly TRBD1 (6 bases). Germline values: CDR1 LNHNV, CDR2 YYDKDF (reference sequence). V was trimmed by 4 bases and J by 4 bases, leaving 10 bases between them. This CDR3 has 14 residues. CDR3 residues: CATSNQDSTGELFF. DNA of the CDR3: TGTGCCACCAGCAATCAGGACAGCACCGGGGAGCTGTTTTTT.

The genes are TRBV6-5 and TRBJ2-3; the match to TRBD1 covers 7 bases. V lost 1 base, J lost 0 bases, and 1 base stayed unmatched. The CDR3 extends over 15 amino acids. Germline CDR1 and CDR2: MNHEY and SVGAGI. DNA for the CDR3: TGTGCCAGCAGTTACTACAGGGGTAGCACAGATACGCAGTATTTT. Protein: CASSYYRGSTDTQYF.

This rearrangement joins TRBV12-3 or TRBV12-4 to TRBJ2-7, with 9 bases matching TRBD1. The CDR3 spans 16 residues. V was clipped by 5 bases and J by 6 bases; unmatched bases: 14. In DNA form, the CDR3 reads TGTGCCAGCAGTCCAAATTACAGGGGGCCGGTAGGCGAGCAGTACTTC. Amino acids: CASSPNYRGPVGEQYF.

In this sample, this clonotype turned up a few times. V and J are TRBV9 and TRBJ1-1; 7 bases are a match to TRBD1. The length of the CDR3 is 17 residues. Germline trimming cut 4 bases from V and 1 base from J; bases unmatched to any gene: 13. The germline V gene has CDR1 SGDLS and CDR2 YYNGEE. CDR3 sequence: CASSPLTLGQSNTEAFF. CDR3 in DNA: TGTGCCAGCAGCCCCTTGACCTTGGGACAGTCGAACACTGAAGCTTTCTTT.

The rearrangement uses TRBV12-3 or TRBV12-4 and TRBJ2-2; 8 nucleotides line up with TRBD2. The CDR3 is 14 amino acids. Trimming took 3 bases from V and 7 from J; bases not matched to a gene: 4. The DNA for the CDR3 is TGTGCCAGCAGTTTGAAACTAGCGGACGGGGAGCTGTTTTTT. This gives the protein CASSLKLADGELFF.

The table lists this clonotype with a few counts. The V and J genes are TRBV2 and TRBJ2-7; D possibly matches TRBD1 or TRBD2 (5 bases each). V lost 2 bases, J lost 2 bases, and 13 bases lay in between. This CDR3 has 15 amino acids. The germline gives CDR1 SNHLY, CDR2 FYNNEI. Here the CDR3 DNA reads TGTGCCAGCAGTGAATTCGGGACCAGACCCTACGAGCAGTACTTC. This encodes CASSEFGTRPYEQYF. Together with reference TRBV2 and TRBJ2-7, the CDR3 gives the full variable domain: EPEVTQTPSHQVTQMGQEVILRCVPISNHLYFYWYRQILGQKVEFLVSFYNNEISEKSEIFDDQFSVERPDGSNFTLKIRSTKLEDSAMYFCASSEFGTRPYEQYFGPGTRLTVT.

This clonotype was observed a few times. This chain links TRBV6-1 with TRBJ1-1; TRBD1 might be the D (6 bases). CDR1 and CDR2 (germline): MNHNS, SASEGT. The V and J ends lost 5 bases and 4 bases respectively, with 11 bases between them. The CDR3 extends over 13 amino acids. CDR3 sequence (DNA): TGTGCCAGCAGTACCACAGGGACCACTGAAGCTTTCTTT. This sequence encodes CASSTTGTTEAFF.

A few counts support this clonotype. This sequence joins TRBV20-1 and TRBJ2-2; 9 nucleotides agree with TRBD2. The CDR3 extends over 17 amino acids. V shed 3 bases, J shed 5 bases, and the junction held 13 bases outside the gene matches. The germline V gene encodes CDR1 DFQATT and CDR2 SNEGSKA (reference sequence). For the CDR3, the DNA is TGCAGTGCTAGCTTGCGGGAGGGCGTTCATTGGACCGGGGAGCTGTTTTTT. Amino acids: CSASLREGVHWTGELFF.

The table lists this clonotype with a few counts. The J gene is TRBJ2-1, the V gene TRBV29-1, with 13 bases lining up with TRBD2. The CDR3 runs 19 residues. Germline CDR1 is SQVTM and CDR2 is ANQGSEA. V trimming: 2 bases; J trimming: 4 bases; junction bases outside the gene matches: 14. The CDR3 region is CSVEFGLAGAGRRYNEQFF. In nucleotides, the CDR3 is TGCAGCGTTGAATTTGGACTAGCGGGAGCCGGAAGGAGGTACAATGAGCAGTTCTTC.

This rearrangement joins TRBV4-1 to TRBJ2-7; 7 bases fit TRBD2. V gave up 4 bases and J gave up 4 bases; unmatched junction bases: 13. The CDR3 runs 16 residues. Germline V gene sequence: CDR1 MGHRA, CDR2 YSYEKL. This CDR3 reads CASSPEEWRESYEQYF. CDR3 in DNA: TGCGCCAGCAGCCCAGAGGAATGGCGGGAGTCGTACGAGCAGTACTTC.